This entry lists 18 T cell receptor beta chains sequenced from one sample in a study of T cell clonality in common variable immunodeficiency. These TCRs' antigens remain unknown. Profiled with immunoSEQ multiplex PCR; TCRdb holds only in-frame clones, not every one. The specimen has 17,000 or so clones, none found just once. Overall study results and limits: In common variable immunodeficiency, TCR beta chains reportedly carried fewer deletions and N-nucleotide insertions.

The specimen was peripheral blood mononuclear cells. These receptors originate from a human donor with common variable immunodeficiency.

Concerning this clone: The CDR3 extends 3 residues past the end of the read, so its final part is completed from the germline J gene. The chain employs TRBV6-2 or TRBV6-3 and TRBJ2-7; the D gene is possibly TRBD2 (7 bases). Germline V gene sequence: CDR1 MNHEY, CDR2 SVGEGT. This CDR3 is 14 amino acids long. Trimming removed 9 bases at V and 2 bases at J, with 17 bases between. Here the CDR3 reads CASRGAGATYEQYF. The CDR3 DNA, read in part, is TGTGCCAGTAGGGGTGCGGGGGCCACCTACGAG.

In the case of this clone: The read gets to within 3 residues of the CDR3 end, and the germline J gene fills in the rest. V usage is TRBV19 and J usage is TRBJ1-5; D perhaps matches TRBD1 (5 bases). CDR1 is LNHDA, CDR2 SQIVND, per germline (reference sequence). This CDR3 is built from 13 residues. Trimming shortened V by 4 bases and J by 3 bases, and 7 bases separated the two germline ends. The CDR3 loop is CASSKQVNQPQHF. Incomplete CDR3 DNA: TGTGCCAGTAGTAAACAGGTCAATCAGCCC.

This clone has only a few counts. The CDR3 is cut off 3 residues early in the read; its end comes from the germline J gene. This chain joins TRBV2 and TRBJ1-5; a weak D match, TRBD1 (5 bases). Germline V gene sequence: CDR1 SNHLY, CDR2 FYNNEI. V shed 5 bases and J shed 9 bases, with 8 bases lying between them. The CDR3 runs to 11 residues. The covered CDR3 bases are TGTGCCAGCAGTTACGGGGGGCCC. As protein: CASSYGGP. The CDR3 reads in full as CASSYGGPQHF.

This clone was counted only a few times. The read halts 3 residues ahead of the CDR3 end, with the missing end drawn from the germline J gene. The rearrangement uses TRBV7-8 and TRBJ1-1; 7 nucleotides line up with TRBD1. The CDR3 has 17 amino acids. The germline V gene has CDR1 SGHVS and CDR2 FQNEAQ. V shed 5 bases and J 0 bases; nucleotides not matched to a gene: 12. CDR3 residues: CASSLEGALSLNTEAFF. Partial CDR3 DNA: TGTGCCAGCAGCCTCGAGGGGGCCCTATCCTTGAACACTGAA.

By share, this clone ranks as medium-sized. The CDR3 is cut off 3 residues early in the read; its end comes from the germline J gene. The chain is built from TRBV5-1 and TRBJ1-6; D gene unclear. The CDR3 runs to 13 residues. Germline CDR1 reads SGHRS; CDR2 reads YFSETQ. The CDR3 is CASSLEGVTALHF. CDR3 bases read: TGCGCCAGCAGCTTGGAGGGTGTGACGGCC.

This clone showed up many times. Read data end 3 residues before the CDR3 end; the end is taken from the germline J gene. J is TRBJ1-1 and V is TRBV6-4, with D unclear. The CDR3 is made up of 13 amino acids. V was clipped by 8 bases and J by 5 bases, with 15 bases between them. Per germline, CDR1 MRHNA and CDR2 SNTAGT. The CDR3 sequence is CASCREAGTEAFF. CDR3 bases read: TGTGCCAGCTGTCGGGAGGCGGGAACTGAA.

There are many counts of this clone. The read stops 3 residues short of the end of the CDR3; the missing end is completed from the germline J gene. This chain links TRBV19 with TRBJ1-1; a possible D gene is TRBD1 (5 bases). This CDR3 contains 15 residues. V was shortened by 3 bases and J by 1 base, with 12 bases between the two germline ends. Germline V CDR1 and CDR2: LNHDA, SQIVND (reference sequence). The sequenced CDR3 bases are TGTGCCAGTAGTATGGTGCTCGACAGGAACACTGAA. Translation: CASSMVLDRNTE. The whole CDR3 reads CASSMVLDRNTEAFF.

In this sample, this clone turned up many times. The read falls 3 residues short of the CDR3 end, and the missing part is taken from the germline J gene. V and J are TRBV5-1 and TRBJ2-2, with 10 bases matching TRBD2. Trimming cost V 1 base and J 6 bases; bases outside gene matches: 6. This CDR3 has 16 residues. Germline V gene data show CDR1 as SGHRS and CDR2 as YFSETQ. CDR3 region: CASSLITSGIAGELFF. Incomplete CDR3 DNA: TGCGCCAGCAGCTTGATCACTAGCGGGATCGCCGGGGAG.

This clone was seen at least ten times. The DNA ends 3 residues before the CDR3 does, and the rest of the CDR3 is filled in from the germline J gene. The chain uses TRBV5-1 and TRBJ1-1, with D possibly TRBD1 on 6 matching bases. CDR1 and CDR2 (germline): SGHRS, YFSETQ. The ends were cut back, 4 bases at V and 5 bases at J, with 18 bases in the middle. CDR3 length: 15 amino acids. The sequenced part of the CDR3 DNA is TGCGCCAGCAGCCCCGAGGGGGTCTCTGGGACTGAA. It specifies CASSPEGVSGTE. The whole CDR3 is CASSPEGVSGTEAFF. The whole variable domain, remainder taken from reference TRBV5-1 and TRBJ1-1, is KAGVTQTPRYLIKTRGQQVTLSCSPISGHRSVSWYQQTPGQGLQFLFEYFSETQRNKGNFPGRFSGRQFSNSRSEMNVSTLELGDSALYLCASSPEGVSGTEAFFGQGTRLTVV.

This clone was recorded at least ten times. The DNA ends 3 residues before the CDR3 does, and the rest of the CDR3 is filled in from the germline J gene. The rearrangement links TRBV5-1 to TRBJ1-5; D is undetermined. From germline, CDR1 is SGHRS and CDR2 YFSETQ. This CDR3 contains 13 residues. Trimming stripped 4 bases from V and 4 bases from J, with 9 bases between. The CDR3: CASSLSANQPQHF. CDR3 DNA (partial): TGCGCCAGCAGCCTATCAGCGAATCAGCCC.

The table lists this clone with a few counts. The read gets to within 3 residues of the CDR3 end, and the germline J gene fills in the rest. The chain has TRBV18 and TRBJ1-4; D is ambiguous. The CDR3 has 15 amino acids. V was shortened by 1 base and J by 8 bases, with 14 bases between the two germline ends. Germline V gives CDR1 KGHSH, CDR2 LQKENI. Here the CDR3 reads CASSPQRGEKEKLFF. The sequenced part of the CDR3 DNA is TGTGCCAGCTCACCACAACGGGGAGAGAAGGAAAAA. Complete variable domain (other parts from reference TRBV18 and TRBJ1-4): NAGVMQNPRHLVRRRGQEARLRCSPMKGHSHVYWYRQLPEEGLKFMVYLQKENIIDESGMPKERFSAEFPKEGPSILRIQQVVRGDSAAYFCASSPQRGEKEKLFFGSGTQLSVL.

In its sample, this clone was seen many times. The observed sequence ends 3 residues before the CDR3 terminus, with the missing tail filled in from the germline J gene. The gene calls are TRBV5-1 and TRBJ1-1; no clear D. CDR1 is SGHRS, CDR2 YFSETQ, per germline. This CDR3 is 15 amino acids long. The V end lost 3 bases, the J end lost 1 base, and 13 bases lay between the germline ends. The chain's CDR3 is CASSYWALSNTEAFF. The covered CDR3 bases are TGCGCCAGCAGCTATTGGGCACTGTCGAACACTGAA. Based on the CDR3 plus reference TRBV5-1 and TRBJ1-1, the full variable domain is KAGVTQTPRYLIKTRGQQVTLSCSPISGHRSVSWYQQTPGQGLQFLFEYFSETQRNKGNFPGRFSGRQFSNSRSEMNVSTLELGDSALYLCASSYWALSNTEAFFGQGTRLTVV.

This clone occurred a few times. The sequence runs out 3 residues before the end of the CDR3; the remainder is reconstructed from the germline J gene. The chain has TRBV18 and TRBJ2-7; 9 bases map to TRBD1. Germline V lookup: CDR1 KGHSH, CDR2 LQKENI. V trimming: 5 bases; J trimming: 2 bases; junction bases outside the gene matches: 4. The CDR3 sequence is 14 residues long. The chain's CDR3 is CASSTGGDPYEQYF. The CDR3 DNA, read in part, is TGTGCCAGCTCAACAGGGGGCGATCCCTACGAG.

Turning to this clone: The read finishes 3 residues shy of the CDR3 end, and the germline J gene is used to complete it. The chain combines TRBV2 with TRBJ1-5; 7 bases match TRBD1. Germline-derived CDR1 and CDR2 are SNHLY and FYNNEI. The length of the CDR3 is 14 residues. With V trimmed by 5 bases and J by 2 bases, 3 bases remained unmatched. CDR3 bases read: TGTGCCAGCAGTACCGACAGGGGCAATCAGCCC. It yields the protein CASSTDRGNQP. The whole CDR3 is CASSTDRGNQPQHF.

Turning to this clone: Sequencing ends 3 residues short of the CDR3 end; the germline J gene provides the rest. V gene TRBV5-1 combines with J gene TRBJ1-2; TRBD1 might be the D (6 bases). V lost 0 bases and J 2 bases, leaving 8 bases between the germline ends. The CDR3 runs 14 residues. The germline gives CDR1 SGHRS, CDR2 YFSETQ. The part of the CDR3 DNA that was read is TGCGCCAGCAGCTTGGACAGGGTAAACTATGGC. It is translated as CASSLDRVNYG. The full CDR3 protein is CASSLDRVNYGYTF.

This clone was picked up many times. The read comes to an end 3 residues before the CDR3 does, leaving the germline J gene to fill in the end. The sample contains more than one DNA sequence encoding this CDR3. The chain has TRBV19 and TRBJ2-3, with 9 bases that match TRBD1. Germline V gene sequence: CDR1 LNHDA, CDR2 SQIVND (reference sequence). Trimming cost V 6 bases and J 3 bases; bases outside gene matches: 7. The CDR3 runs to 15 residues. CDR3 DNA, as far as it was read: TGTGCCAGTAGGGACAGGGGCTTATCTACAGATACG. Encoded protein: CASRDRGLSTDT. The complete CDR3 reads CASRDRGLSTDTQYF.

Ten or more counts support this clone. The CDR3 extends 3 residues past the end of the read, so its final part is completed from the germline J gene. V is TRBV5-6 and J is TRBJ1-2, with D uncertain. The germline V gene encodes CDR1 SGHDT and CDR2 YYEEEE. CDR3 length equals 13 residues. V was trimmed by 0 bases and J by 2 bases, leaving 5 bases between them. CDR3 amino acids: CASSLERNYGYTF. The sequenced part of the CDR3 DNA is TGTGCCAGCAGCTTGGAAAGGAACTATGGC.

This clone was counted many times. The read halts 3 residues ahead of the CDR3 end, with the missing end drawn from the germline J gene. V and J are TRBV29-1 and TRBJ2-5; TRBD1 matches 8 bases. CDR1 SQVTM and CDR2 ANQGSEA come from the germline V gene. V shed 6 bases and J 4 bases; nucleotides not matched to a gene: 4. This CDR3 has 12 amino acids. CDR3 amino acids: CSVYRGAETQYF. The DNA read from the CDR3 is TGCAGCGTCTACAGGGGGGCAGAGACC.